A selection of T cell receptor beta chains follows, all from one sample in a study of blood T cell repertoires in COVID-19. The assay was immunoSEQ multiplex PCR, and TCRdb's table has in-frame clones only and misses some. The sample records around 130,000 clones, around 83% being singletons. The sequenced sample was peripheral blood. The receptors come from a woman between 45 and 65 years old with acute or convalescent COVID-19. The CDR3 runs from the conserved cysteine through the conserved F or W. The order of the fields is D gene, J gene, V gene, clone size, CDR3 protein, CDR3 DNA. A D gene is named only where the DNA matches it firmly. Not every row has a clone size; where given, it reads once, few, many or a size class.

D: .; J: TRBJ2-3; V: TRBV24-1; size: .; CDR3: CATKLSSTDTQYF; DNA: TGTGCCACCAAGCTTAGCAGCACAGATACGCAGTATTTT
D: .; J: TRBJ2-3; V: TRBV19; size: .; CDR3: CATVGGGTDTQYF; DNA: TGTGCCACCGTTGGAGGGGGCACAGATACGCAGTATTTT
D: .; J: TRBJ2-2; V: TRBV6-6; size: .; CDR3: CASSKDTGFNTGELFF; DNA: TGTGCCAGCTCTAAAGACACAGGGTTCAACACCGGGGAGCTGTTTTTT
D: .; J: TRBJ1-1; V: TRBV29-1; size: .; CDR3: CSARGRIPLNTEAFF; DNA: TGCAGCGCCCGAGGTAGGATACCCCTGAACACTGAAGCTTTCTTT
D: .; J: TRBJ2-3; V: TRBV3-1/TRBV3-2; size: .; CDR3: CASSQLQGPIFTDTQYF; DNA: TGTGCCAGCAGCCAATTACAGGGCCCCATCTTCACAGATACGCAGTATTTT
D: TRBD1; J: TRBJ2-1; V: TRBV2; size: .; CDR3: CASSVLGTGGSNEQFF; DNA: TGTGCCAGCAGTGTTCTCGGGACAGGGGGAAGCAATGAGCAGTTCTTC
D: TRBD1; J: TRBJ1-5; V: TRBV25-1; size: once; CDR3: CASSGGQGWEPQHF; DNA: TGTGCCAGCAGCGGAGGACAGGGGTGGGAGCCCCAGCATTTT
D: .; J: TRBJ2-2; V: TRBV5-5; size: .; CDR3: CASSSILARRAGELFF; DNA: TGTGCCAGCAGCTCAATATTAGCGCGGAGGGCCGGGGAGCTGTTTTTT
D: TRBD1; J: TRBJ1-4; V: TRBV15; size: .; CDR3: CATSKTNGQGGEKLFF; DNA: TGTGCCACCAGCAAAACCAACGGACAGGGTGGAGAAAAACTGTTTTTT
D: .; J: TRBJ1-1; V: TRBV2; size: .; CDR3: CASELSEGTEAFF; DNA: TGTGCCAGCGAACTGAGTGAGGGAACTGAAGCTTTCTTT
D: TRBD1; J: TRBJ1-6; V: TRBV19; size: once; CDR3: CASSIRGDSPLHF; DNA: TGTGCCAGTAGTATCAGGGGGGATTCACCCCTCCACTTT
D: TRBD1; J: TRBJ1-5; V: TRBV6-1; size: few; CDR3: CASSGPPDRGVRRQPQHF; DNA: TGTGCCAGCAGTGGGCCCCCGGACAGGGGAGTCAGGCGTCAGCCCCAGCATTTT
D: .; J: TRBJ2-7; V: TRBV18; size: .; CDR3: CASSPGTSPSSYEQYF; DNA: TGTGCCAGCTCACCGGGGACATCGCCGAGCTCCTACGAGCAGTACTTC
D: TRBD1; J: TRBJ1-1; V: TRBV29-1; size: .; CDR3: CSGGQSNTEAFF; DNA: TGCAGCGGGGGACAGTCGAACACTGAAGCTTTCTTT
D: .; J: TRBJ1-1; V: TRBV5-1; size: .; CDR3: CASSLGRQPINTEAFF; DNA: TGCGCCAGCAGCTTGGGAAGACAGCCCATTAACACTGAAGCTTTCTTT
D: TRBD1; J: TRBJ1-1; V: TRBV2; size: .; CDR3: CASRKDRGGTEAFF; DNA: TGTGCCAGCAGAAAGGACAGGGGGGGCACTGAAGCTTTCTTT
D: TRBD2; J: TRBJ2-5; V: TRBV29-1; size: few; CDR3: CSVGTSGGARETQYF; DNA: TGCAGCGTTGGGACTAGCGGGGGGGCGAGGGAGACCCAGTACTTC
D: .; J: TRBJ1-2; V: TRBV27; size: .; CDR3: CASSPLVEGRGYTF; DNA: TGTGCCAGCAGTCCGTTGGTGGAGGGGAGGGGCTACACCTTC
D: .; J: TRBJ2-7; V: TRBV6-5; size: .; CDR3: CASSYDYASSYEQYF; DNA: TGTGCCAGCAGTTACGACTACGCTTCCTCCTACGAGCAGTACTTC
D: TRBD1; J: TRBJ1-1; V: TRBV6-5; size: once; CDR3: CASRQGTEAFF; DNA: TGTGCCAGTCGACAGGGAACTGAAGCTTTCTTT
D: .; J: TRBJ1-4; V: TRBV30; size: .; CDR3: CAWSLMSSEKLFF; DNA: TGTGCCTGGAGTCTTATGTCTTCCGAAAAACTGTTTTTT
D: .; J: TRBJ1-2; V: TRBV6-6; size: few; CDR3: CASRRGVDGYTF; DNA: TGTGCCAGCAGACGGGGGGTAGATGGCTACACCTTC
D: .; J: TRBJ2-2; V: TRBV19; size: .; CDR3: CASNSGHPNTGELFF; DNA: TGTGCCAGTAATTCGGGACACCCGAACACCGGGGAGCTGTTTTTT